This TCR beta chain was recovered during a study of T cell repertoires in cytomegalovirus infection. The overall study: The public TCR beta signatures pointed to both CMV infection and matching HLA type. Overall study results and limits: Based on cumulative public TCR beta family frequency, carriers of CMV plus the relevant HLA were identified. HLA-C-restricted CMV clonotypes gave the most frequent clonotype in two of eight donors.

This clonotype was found a few times. Its target is unknown. One entry per CDR3 protein results from TCRdb running MiXCR on the reads. This sample has 100,000 to 150,000 distinct CDR3 sequences, with roughly 25% found just once. V was pared by 1 base and J by 4 bases, with 13 bases between. This CDR3 has 15 amino acids. The gene calls are TRBV12-3 or TRBV12-4 and TRBJ2-5; no clear D gene. What was sequenced was PBMCs, sequenced either directly or after in vitro stimulation (not recorded which). The TCR comes from a human donor in good health (CMV status not recorded). Some clones in this sample may be carry-over from other donors' samples. The CDR3 nucleotides are TGTGCCAGCAGTTTAGGTAGCTTTGTGACAGAGACCCAGTACTTC. This translates into CASSLGSFVTETQYF.